The rows below give T cell receptor beta chains drawn from one sample of a study of T cell responses to AZD1222 COVID-19 vaccine. Assay used: immunoSEQ multiplex PCR; TCRdb lists only in-frame clones, some missing. The sample records just under 90,000 clones, roughly 88% being singletons. This material consisted of peripheral blood, taken on day 0 of AZD1222 vaccination. The receptors shown here come from an adult in good health. Both conserved end residues are trimmed from each CDR3. A D gene is named only where the DNA matches it firmly. Where a row states a size, it is once, few, many or the class of an expanded clone; other rows omit it.

TRBD2 TRBV9 - ASSVRSLAGGTYNEQF
TRBD1 TRBV24-1 once ATSEAGQGPDTQY
- TRBV14 few ASSRNRVEETQY
- TRBV11-2 - ASGNTGGYT
TRBD2 TRBV29-1 - SVAQGAGGGWEQF
- TRBV3-1/TRBV3-2 - ASSQVARDTYNEQF
TRBD2 TRBV10-2 - ASRLAGDNEQF
TRBD1 TRBV6-5 - ATEQGAKNIQY
- TRBV29-1 - SVQKRPSTDTQY
- TRBV24-1 - ATSGRTRRDTPVSEQF
TRBD1 TRBV5-4 - ASSTGQGSDTGELF
TRBD1 TRBV4-2 once ASSQEGGGYT
TRBD1 TRBV15 many ATSKDRGYQPQH
TRBD2 TRBV15 - ATSRPRGTSGVDTQY
- TRBV3-1/TRBV3-2 once ASSHPAGEKLF
- TRBV28 few ASSLGRSRSNSPLH
- TRBV2 once ASRGMRAF
- TRBV19 - ASQVRRTGGDHYGYT
TRBD2 TRBV30 - AWSRLAGSSYNEQF
- TRBV2 few ASSVSGAGYNEQF
- TRBV4-3 once ASSQDSISYNEQF
TRBD1 TRBV5-1 - ASSLAQGVRETQY
- TRBV4-2 - ASSRGQGDANGGELF
- TRBV27 - ASSLSHSKYEQY
TRBD2 TRBV15 - ATSRARLAGGQKF
- TRBV12-3/TRBV12-4 - ASRRQQETQY
- TRBV7-9 - ASSNGVQPQH
- TRBV3-1/TRBV3-2 - ASSQGPNSNQPQH
- TRBV7-2 - ASSLILGSNQPQH
- TRBV29-1 - SVPNTGELF
- TRBV28 - ASSLSLGHLPNYEQY
- TRBV5-1 - ASSKVQGAGELF
- TRBV9 - ASSVGYRSTGNTIY
- TRBV7-7 - ASSLAQSNEQF
- TRBV6-5 - ASRGLGNQPQH
- TRBV6-5 - ASSPPGRNEQY
- TRBV5-6 - ASSPPGLSSNEQF
TRBD1 TRBV2 - ASSPGTGAYEQY
- TRBV7-9 - ASSSVEGINQPQH
TRBD2 TRBV5-4 - ASSPGLAGVLIGYEQY
TRBD1 TRBV10-3 - AIRKDRGRASYEQY
- TRBV7-2 - ASSYTQGYEQY
TRBD2 TRBV10-1 once ASSESGRASTDTQY
- TRBV27 - ASSLTGVGTYEQY
- TRBV5-6 - ASSLREGSQPQH
- TRBV5-1 - ASSFTGRTSNTGELF
- TRBV5-1 - ASSLTSYSYNEQF
- TRBV3-1/TRBV3-2 - ASSRTDDDSPLH
- TRBV9 - ASSVGVGYEQF
TRBD1 TRBV13 - ASSLLRDRAKSGANVLT
- TRBV5-1 - ASSSGPSYEQY